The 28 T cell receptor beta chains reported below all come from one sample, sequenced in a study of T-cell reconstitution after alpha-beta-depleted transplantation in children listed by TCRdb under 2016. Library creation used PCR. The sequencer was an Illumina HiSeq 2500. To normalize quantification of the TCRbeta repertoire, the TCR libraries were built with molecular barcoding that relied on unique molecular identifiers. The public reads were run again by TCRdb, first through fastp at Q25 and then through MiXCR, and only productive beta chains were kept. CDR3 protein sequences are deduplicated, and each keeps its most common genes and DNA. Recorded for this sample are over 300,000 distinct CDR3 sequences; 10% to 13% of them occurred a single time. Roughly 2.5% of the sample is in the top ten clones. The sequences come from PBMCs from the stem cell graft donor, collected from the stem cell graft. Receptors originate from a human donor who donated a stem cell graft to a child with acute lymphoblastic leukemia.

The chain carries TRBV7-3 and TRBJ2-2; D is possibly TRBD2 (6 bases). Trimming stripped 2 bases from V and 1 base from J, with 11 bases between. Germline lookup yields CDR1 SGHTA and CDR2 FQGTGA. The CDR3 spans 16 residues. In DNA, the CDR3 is TGTGCCAGCAGCTTACGGCTGGAGGGGAACACCGGGGAGCTGTTTTTT. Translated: CASSLRLEGNTGELFF.

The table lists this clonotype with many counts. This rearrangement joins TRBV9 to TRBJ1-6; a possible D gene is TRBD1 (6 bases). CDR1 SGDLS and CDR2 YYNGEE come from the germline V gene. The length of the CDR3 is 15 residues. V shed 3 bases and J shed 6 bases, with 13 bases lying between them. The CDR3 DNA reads TGTGCCAGCAGCGAGGGGGTAAAGATTAATTCACCCCTCCACTTT. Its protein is CASSEGVKINSPLHF.

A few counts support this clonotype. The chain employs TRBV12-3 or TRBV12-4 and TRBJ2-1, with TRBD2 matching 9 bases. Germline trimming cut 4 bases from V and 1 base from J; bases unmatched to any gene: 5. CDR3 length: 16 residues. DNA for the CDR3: TGTGCCAGCAGTTCAAGCGGACTAGCGTCCTACAATGAGCAGTTCTTC. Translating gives CASSSSGLASYNEQFF.

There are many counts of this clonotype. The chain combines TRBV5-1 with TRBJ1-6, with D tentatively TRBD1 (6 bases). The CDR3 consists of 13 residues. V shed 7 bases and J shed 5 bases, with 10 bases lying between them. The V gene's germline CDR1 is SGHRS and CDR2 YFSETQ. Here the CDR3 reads CASQPGDNSPLHF. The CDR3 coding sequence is TGCGCCAGCCAACCAGGGGATAATTCACCCCTCCACTTT.

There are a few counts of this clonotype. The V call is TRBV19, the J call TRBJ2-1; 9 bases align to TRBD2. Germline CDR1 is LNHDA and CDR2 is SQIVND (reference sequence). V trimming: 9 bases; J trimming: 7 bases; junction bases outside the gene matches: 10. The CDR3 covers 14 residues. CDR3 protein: CASSRGTSINEQFF. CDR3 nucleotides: TGTGCCAGCAGTCGGGGGACTAGCATAAATGAGCAGTTCTTC. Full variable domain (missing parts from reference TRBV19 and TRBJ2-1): DGGITQSPKYLFRKEGQNVTLSCEQNLNHDAMYWYRQDPGQGLRLIYYSQIVNDFQKGDIAEGYSVSREKKESFPLTVTSAQKNPTAFYLCASSRGTSINEQFFGPGTRLTVL.

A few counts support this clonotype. The CDR3 DNA sequence: TGTGCCAGCAGCTATACGAACATTCAGTACTTC. This sequence encodes CASSYTNIQYF. This rearrangement joins TRBV7-9 to TRBJ2-4; D unresolved. This CDR3 comprises 11 residues. The V end lost 4 bases, the J end lost 7 bases, and 5 bases lay between the germline ends. From germline, CDR1 is SEHNR and CDR2 FQNEAQ (reference sequence).

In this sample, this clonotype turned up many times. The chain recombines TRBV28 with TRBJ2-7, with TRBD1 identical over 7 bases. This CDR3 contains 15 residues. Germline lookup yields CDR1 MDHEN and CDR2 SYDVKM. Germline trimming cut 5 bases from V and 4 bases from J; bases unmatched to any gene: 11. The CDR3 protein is CASSRTGGRGYEQYF. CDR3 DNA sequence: TGTGCCAGCAGTCGAACAGGTGGCAGGGGGTACGAGCAGTACTTC.

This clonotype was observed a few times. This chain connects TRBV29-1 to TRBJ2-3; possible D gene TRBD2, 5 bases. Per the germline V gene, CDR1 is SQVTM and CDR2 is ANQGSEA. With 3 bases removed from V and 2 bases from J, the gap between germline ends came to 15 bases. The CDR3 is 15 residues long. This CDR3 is CSVDMAGGPTDTQYF. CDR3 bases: TGCAGCGTTGATATGGCAGGCGGGCCCACAGATACGCAGTATTTT.

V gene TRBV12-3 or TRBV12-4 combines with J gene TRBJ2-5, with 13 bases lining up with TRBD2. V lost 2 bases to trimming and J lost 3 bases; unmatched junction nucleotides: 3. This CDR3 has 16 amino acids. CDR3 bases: TGTGCCAGCAGTTTAAGGACTAGCGGGAGCAAAGAGACCCAGTACTTC. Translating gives CASSLRTSGSKETQYF.

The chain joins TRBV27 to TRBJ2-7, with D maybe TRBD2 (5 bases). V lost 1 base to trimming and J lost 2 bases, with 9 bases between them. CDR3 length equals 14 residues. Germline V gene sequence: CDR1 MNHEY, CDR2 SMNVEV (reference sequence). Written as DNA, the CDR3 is TGTGCCAGCAGTTTATTAAGCGGACCCTACGAGCAGTACTTC. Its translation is CASSLLSGPYEQYF.

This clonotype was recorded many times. This chain's CDR3 is CASSFSQGGEQYF. The CDR3 DNA follows: TGCGCCAGCAGCTTTTCACAGGGAGGCGAGCAGTACTTC. J is TRBJ2-7 and V is TRBV5-1; either TRBD1 or TRBD2 may fit D (6 bases each). The CDR3 runs 13 residues. V lost 2 bases to trimming and J lost 6 bases, with 12 bases between them. Germline loops: CDR1 SGHRS, CDR2 YFSETQ.

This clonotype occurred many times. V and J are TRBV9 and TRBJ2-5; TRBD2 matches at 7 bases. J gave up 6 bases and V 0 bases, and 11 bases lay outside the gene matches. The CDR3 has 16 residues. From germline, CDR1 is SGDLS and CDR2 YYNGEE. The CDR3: CASSVGGGLSRKTQYF. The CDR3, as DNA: TGTGCCAGCAGCGTAGGGGGGGGACTATCAAGGAAGACCCAGTACTTC.

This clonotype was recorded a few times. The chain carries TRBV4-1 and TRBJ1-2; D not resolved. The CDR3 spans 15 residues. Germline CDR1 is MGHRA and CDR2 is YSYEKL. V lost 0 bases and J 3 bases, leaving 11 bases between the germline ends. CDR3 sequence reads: CASSQDPVSYYGYTF. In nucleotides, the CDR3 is TGCGCCAGCAGCCAAGATCCGGTCAGCTACTATGGCTACACCTTC.

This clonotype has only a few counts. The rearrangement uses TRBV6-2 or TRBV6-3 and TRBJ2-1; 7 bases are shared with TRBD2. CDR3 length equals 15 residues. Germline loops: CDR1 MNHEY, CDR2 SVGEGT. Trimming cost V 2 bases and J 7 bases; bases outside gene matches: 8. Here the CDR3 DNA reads TGTGCCAGCAGTTACAGCGGGAACGGTTGGAATGAGCAGTTCTTC. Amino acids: CASSYSGNGWNEQFF.

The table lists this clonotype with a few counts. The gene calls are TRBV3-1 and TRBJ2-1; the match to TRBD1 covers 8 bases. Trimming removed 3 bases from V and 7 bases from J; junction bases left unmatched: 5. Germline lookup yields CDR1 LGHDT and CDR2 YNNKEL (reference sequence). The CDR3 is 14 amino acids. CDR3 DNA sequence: TGTGCCAGCAGCCAGTCAACAGGGGGGAATGAGCAGTTCTTC. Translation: CASSQSTGGNEQFF.

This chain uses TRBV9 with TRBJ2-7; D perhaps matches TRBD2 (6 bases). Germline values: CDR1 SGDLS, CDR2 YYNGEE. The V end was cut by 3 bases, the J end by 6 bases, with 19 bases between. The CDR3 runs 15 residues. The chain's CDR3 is CASSAAGSHPGEQYF. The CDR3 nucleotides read TGTGCCAGCAGCGCCGCGGGGTCTCACCCGGGCGAGCAGTACTTC.

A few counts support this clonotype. The CDR3 DNA reads as TGCAGTGCTAGGCGGCAGCAGTGGTCTGAAGCTTTCTTT. Translated, it gives CSARRQQWSEAFF. The chain is built from TRBV20-1 and TRBJ1-1; D unclear. This CDR3 comprises 13 residues. V lost 3 bases to trimming and J lost 6 bases, with 14 bases between them. Germline loops: CDR1 DFQATT, CDR2 SNEGSKA (reference sequence).

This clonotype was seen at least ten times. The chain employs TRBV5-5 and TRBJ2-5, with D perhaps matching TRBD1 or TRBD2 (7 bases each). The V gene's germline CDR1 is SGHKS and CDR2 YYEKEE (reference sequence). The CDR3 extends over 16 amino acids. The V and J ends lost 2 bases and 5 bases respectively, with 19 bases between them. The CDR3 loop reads CASSLYRTGEGETQYF. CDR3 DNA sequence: TGTGCCAGCAGCTTATATAGAACAGGGGAGGGGGAGACCCAGTACTTC. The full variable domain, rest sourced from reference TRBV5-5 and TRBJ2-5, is DAGVTQSPTHLIKTRGQQVTLRCSPISGHKSVSWYQQVLGQGPQFIFQYYEKEERGRGNFPDRFSARQFPNYSSELNVNALLLGDSALYLCASSLYRTGEGETQYFGPGTRLLVL.

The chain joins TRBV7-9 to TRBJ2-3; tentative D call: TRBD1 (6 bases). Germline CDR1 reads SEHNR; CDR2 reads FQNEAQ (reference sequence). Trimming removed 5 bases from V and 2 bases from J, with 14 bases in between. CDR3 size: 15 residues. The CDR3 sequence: CASSPRRGNTDTQYF. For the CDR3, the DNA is TGTGCCAGCAGCCCTAGAAGGGGGAACACAGATACGCAGTATTTT.

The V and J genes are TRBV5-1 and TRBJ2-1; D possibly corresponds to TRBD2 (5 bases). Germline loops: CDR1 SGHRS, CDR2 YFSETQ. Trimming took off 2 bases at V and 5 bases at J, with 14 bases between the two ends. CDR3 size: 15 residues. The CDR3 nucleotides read TGCGCCAGCAGCTTAAGTGGGAGCTCGAACAATGAGCAGTTCTTC. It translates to CASSLSGSSNNEQFF.

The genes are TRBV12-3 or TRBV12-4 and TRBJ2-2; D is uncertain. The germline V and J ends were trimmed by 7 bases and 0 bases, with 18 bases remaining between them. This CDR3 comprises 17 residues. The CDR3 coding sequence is TGTGCCAGCACCGCCCCCCCGCGGTTCGCGAACACCGGGGAGCTGTTTTTT. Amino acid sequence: CASTAPPRFANTGELFF.

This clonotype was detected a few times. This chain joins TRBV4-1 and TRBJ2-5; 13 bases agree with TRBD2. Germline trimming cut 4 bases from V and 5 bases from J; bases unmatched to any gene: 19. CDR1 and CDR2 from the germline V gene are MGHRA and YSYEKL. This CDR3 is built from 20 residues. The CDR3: CASSPHAFRTSGSLGETQYF. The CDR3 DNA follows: TGCGCCAGCAGCCCCCATGCGTTTAGGACTAGCGGGAGTCTTGGGGAGACCCAGTACTTC.

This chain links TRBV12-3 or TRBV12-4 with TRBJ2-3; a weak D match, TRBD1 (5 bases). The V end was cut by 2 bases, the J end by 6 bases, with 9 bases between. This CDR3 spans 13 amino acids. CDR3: CASSLWTQDTQYF. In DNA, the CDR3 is TGTGCCAGCAGTTTATGGACACAGGATACGCAGTATTTT.

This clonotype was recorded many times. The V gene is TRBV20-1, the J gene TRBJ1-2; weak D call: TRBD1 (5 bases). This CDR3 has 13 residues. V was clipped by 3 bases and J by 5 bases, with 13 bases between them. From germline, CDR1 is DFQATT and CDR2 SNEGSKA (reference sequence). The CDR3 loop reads CSASLPGFYGYTF. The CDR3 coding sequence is TGCAGTGCTAGTTTACCAGGGTTTTATGGCTACACCTTC.

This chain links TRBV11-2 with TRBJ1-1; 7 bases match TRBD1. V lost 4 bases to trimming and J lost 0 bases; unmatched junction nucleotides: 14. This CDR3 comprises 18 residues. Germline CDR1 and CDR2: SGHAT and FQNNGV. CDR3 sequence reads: CASSSEHEDRTMNTEAFF. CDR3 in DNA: TGTGCCAGCAGCTCCGAGCATGAGGACAGGACTATGAACACTGAAGCTTTCTTT.

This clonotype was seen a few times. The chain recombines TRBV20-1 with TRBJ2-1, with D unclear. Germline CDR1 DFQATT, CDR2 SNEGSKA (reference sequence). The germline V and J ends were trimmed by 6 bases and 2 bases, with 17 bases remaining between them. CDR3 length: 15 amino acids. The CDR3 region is CSATSRSTTYNEQFF. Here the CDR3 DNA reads TGCAGTGCGACCAGCCGGAGTACGACCTACAATGAGCAGTTCTTC.

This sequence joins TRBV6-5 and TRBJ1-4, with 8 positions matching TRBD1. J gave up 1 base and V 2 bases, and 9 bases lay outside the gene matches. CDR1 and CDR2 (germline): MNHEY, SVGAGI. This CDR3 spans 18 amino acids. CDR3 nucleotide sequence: TGTGCCAGCAGTTACGAGACAGGGGCGGGTGAAACTAATGAAAAACTGTTTTTT. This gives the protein CASSYETGAGETNEKLFF.

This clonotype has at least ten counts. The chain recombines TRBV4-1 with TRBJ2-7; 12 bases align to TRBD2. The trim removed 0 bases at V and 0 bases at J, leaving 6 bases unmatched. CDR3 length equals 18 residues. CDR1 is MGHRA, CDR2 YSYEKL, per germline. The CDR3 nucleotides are TGCGCCAGCAGCCAAGATGAGGGACTAGCGGGCAACTCCTACGAGCAGTACTTC. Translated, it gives CASSQDEGLAGNSYEQYF.